These 6 T cell receptor beta chains share one sample of origin, sequenced in a study of cytomegalovirus exposure and HLA in healthy donors. The PCR contained 60 Vbeta and 13 Jbeta primers. TCRdb's copy holds only in-frame clones and misses some; the assay was immunoSEQ multiplex PCR. The data show some 200,000 clones, roughly 72% seen once. Sequencing was carried out using PBMCs. These receptors came from a woman in her 30s in good health and CMV-seropositive.

This chain uses TRBV19 with TRBJ1-4; no reliable D call. V dropped 5 bases and J dropped 0 bases, with 4 bases sitting between them. This CDR3 has 13 residues. The germline CDR1 and CDR2 sequences are LNHDA and SQIVND (reference sequence). The CDR3 protein is CASSGPTNEKLFF. The CDR3 DNA sequence: TGTGCCAGTAGTGGGCCAACTAATGAAAAACTGTTTTTT.

CDR3 nucleotide sequence: TGCAGCGTTGAAAACAGGGTGGGGGAGCAGTACTTC. Protein product: CSVENRVGEQYF. The chain has TRBV29-1 and TRBJ2-7, with D tentatively TRBD1 (6 bases). The germline V gene has CDR1 SQVTM and CDR2 ANQGSEA. Trimming cost V 2 bases and J 7 bases, with 12 bases left between them. The CDR3 length is 12 residues.

J is TRBJ2-7 and V is TRBV4-1, with 13 bases fitting TRBD2. Germline loops: CDR1 MGHRA, CDR2 YSYEKL. The CDR3 sequence is 15 residues long. Trimming at V came to 4 bases and at J to 4 bases, leaving 4 bases not matched to a gene. In DNA, the CDR3 is TGCGCCAGCAGCCCTCGGACTAGCGGGAGATACGAGCAGTACTTC. Translation gives CASSPRTSGRYEQYF.

The gene calls are TRBV29-1 and TRBJ1-2, with D possibly being TRBD1 (5 bases). The CDR3 is 13 amino acids. V was pared by 5 bases and J by 0 bases, with 10 bases between. Germline V gene sequence: CDR1 SQVTM, CDR2 ANQGSEA. The DNA of the CDR3 is TGCAGCGTTATGACAGTCACTAACTATGGCTACACCTTC. It encodes CSVMTVTNYGYTF.

The V and J genes are TRBV2 and TRBJ2-5; maybe TRBD2 (5 bases). The CDR3 sequence is 12 residues long. The V end was cut by 4 bases, the J end by 6 bases, with 9 bases between. Germline V lookup: CDR1 SNHLY, CDR2 FYNNEI. CDR3 sequence (DNA): TGTGCCAGCAGTGCCGGGGTGCAGACCCAGTACTTC. It translates to CASSAGVQTQYF.

The V call is TRBV28, the J call TRBJ1-2; 7 positions agree with TRBD1. Germline-derived CDR1 and CDR2 are MDHEN and SYDVKM. V lost 5 bases to trimming and J lost 6 bases; unmatched junction nucleotides: 9. This CDR3 is 14 amino acids long. The CDR3 sequence: CASSQSTGLHGYTF. The CDR3, as DNA: TGTGCCAGCAGTCAATCGACAGGGCTGCATGGCTACACCTTC.